The clone carrying this T cell receptor beta chain was picked up a small number of times. Repertoires were generated with immunoSEQ multiplex PCR, while TCRdb's copy carries only in-frame clones and drops some. The sample has 200,000 or so clones, 80% to 90% seen once. This specimen belongs to a study of T cell responses to AZD1222 COVID-19 vaccine. Sample: peripheral blood, taken on day 0 of MenACWY control vaccination. The source of this sequence is an adult in good health.

CDR3 sequence: CASSDRGSPDTQYF. CDR3 bases: TGCGCCAGCTCTGACAGGGGGTCACCAGATACGCAGTATTTT. The chain recombines TRBV5-1 with TRBJ2-3; 9 bases are shared with TRBD1. From germline, CDR1 is SGHRS and CDR2 YFSETQ. CDR3 size: 14 residues. After removal of 7 bases from V and 4 bases from J, the junction contained 7 bases not matched to a gene.